A single TCR beta chain is shown here with its context. These data come from a study of blood T cell repertoires in COVID-19. Method: immunoSEQ multiplex PCR; TCRdb's copy keeps in-frame clones and lacks some. This table holds about 290,000 clones, around 86% found once. Sequences were obtained from PBMCs or T cells enriched from blood (not recorded which). The receptor comes from a woman in her thirties or forties who had recovered from COVID-19.

DNA of the CDR3: TGTGCCAGCAGTTTATCGCTGCGACAGGGTTTTTACGAGCAGTACTTC. Protein product: CASSLSLRQGFYEQYF. The gene calls are TRBV27 and TRBJ2-7, with 7 bases that match TRBD1. The CDR3 runs to 16 residues. The J segment lost 4 bases and the V segment lost 0 bases, leaving 9 bases of the junction unmatched. Germline CDR1 and CDR2: MNHEY and SMNVEV (reference sequence).